Described below is a single T cell receptor beta chain sequence and its context. The antigen remains unidentified. Multiplex touch-down PCR amplified TRB using TRB-A and TRB-B pools in one tube. After re-calling the multiplex PCR reads, TCRdb lists one entry per CDR3 protein, DNA absent. The sample's table shows approximately 16,000 distinct CDR3 sequences. CDR1 and CDR2 (germline): SGHDT, YYEEEE. The CDR3 covers 13 residues. This sample stems from a study of T cell clusters in autoimmune cytopenias. At the level of the study: A median of approximately 47,000 TRB reads per sample yielded a median approximately 2,500 distinct clonotypes. Study-wide points: Active autoimmune hepatitis patients had roughly 3.3-fold fewer exclusive TRB clusters than healthy donors.

Each sample's input was 250 ng genomic DNA, 35,000 to 40,000 genome equivalents. The genes are TRBV5-6 and TRBJ1-4; with no DNA, the TCRdb D assignment of TRBD1 cannot be verified. The clonotype comes from a human donor with an autoimmune cytopenia or autoimmune hepatitis (not recorded which). What was sequenced was peripheral blood. CDR3: CASRNRADEKLFF.